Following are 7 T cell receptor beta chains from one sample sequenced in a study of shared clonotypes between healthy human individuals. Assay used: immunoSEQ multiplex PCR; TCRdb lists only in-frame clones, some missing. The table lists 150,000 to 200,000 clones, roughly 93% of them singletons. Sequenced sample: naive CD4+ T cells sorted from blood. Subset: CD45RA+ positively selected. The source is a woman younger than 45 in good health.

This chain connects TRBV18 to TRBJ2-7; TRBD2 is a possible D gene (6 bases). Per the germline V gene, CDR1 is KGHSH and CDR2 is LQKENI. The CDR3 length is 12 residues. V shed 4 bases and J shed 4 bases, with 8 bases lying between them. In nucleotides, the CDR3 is TGTGCCAGCTCACAGGGAGGTTACGAGCAGTACTTC. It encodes CASSQGGYEQYF.

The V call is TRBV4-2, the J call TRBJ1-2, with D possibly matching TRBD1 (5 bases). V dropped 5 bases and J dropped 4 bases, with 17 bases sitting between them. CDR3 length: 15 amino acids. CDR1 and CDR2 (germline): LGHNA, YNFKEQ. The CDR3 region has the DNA TGTGCCAGCAGCTATTCGAGGGGTGCTAGCTATGGCTACACCTTC. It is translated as CASSYSRGASYGYTF.

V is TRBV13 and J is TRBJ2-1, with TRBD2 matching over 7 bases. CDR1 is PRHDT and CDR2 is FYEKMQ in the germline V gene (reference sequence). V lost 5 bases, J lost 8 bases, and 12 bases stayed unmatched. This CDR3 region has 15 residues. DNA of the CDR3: TGTGCCAGCAGCCCGTTAGGGGAGGGCCCCCATGAGCAGTTCTTC. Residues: CASSPLGEGPHEQFF.

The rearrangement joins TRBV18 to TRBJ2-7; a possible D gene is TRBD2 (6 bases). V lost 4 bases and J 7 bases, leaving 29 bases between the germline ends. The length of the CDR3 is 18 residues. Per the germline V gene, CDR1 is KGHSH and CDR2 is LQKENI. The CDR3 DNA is TGTGCCAGCTCACGCGGGATTCTAGCGCCGAGCGAACACCGGGAGCAGTACTTC. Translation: CASSRGILAPSEHREQYF.

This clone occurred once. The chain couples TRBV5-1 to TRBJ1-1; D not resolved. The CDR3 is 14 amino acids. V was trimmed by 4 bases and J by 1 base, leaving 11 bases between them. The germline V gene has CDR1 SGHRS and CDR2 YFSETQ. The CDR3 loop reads CASSPTPPNTEAFF. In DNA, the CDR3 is TGCGCCAGCAGCCCGACTCCCCCGAACACTGAAGCTTTCTTT.

The CDR3 region is CASSLWSGRNTIYF. CDR3 bases: TGTGCCAGCAGTTTATGGTCCGGTAGGAACACCATATATTTT. The rearrangement joins TRBV28 to TRBJ1-3; D is uncertain. The CDR3 consists of 14 residues. Per the germline V gene, CDR1 is MDHEN and CDR2 is SYDVKM. Trimming left V 0 bases short and J 7 bases short, with 10 bases between.

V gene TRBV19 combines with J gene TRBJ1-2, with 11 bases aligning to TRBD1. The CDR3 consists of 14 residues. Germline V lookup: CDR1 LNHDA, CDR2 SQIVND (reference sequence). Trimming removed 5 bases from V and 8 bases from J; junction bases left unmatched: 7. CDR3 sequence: CASSARDRGSGYTF. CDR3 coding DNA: TGTGCCAGTAGTGCACGGGACAGGGGGAGCGGCTACACCTTC.